The present T cell receptor beta chain was sequenced within a study of OX40 agonist ivuxolimab in advanced cancers. Looking at the study overall: Patients were infused with ivuxolimab every 2 weeks at 0.01 to 10 mg/kg.

The V end was cut by 0 bases, the J end by 6 bases, with 12 bases between. The V gene's germline CDR1 is SGDLS and CDR2 YYNGEE. The CDR3 is 15 residues long. The assay was immunoSEQ multiplex PCR, and TCRdb's table has in-frame clones only and misses some. The repertoire has about 62,000 clones, around 92% of them found once; the top ten carry around 15%. The genes are TRBV9 and TRBJ2-2; maybe TRBD2 (6 bases). Sample: CD4+ or CD8+ T cells sorted from blood, taken in a trial of the OX40 agonist ivuxolimab. The TCR comes from an adult with an advanced solid tumor such as melanoma, head and neck, liver or kidney cancer. The DNA for the CDR3 is TGTGCCAGCAGCGTAGGGTACCCGGGGGCCGGGGAGCTGTTTTTT. Translating it yields CASSVGYPGAGELFF.